This T cell receptor beta chain was identified in a study of T cells after yellow fever vaccination. Via MiXCR, TCRdb re-called the 5' RACE reads, giving one row per CDR3 protein. The sample contains around 350,000 distinct CDR3 sequences, roughly 11% of which appear only once. This CDR3 spans 15 amino acids. Germline lookup yields CDR1 LGHNA and CDR2 YSLEER. J lost 2 bases, V lost 3 bases, and 6 bases had no gene match. Study-level findings and limits: Clonotype sharing between CD4 and CD8 compartments was small. Among primary-vaccination clones, most reappeared after the booster, at 95% to 96% for CD4 and more than 75% for CD8. Abundant clonotypes from the bulk population could contaminate FACS-sorted repertoires.

To note about this clonotype: Its matching antigen is unknown.

J is TRBJ2-7 and V is TRBV4-3; 8 nucleotides match TRBD1. This receptor was identified in a man younger than 35 who received the YFV17D yellow fever vaccine. Sample: PBMCs, taken on the day of the first yellow fever vaccination. CDR3 residues: CASSQGRQGPYEQYF. DNA for the CDR3: TGCGCCAGCAGCCAGGGCCGACAGGGGCCCTACGAGCAGTACTTC.